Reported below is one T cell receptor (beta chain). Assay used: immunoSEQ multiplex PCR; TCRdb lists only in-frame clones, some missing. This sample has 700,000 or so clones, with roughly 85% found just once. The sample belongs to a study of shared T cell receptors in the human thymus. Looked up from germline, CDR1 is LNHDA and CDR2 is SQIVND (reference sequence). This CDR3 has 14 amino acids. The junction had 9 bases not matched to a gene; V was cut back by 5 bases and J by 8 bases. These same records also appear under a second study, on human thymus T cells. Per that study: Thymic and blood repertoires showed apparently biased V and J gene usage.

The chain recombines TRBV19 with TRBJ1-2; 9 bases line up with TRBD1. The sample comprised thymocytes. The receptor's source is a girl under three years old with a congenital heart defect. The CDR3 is CASSGVDRGLGYTF. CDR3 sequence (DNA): TGTGCCAGTAGTGGTGTGGACAGGGGTTTGGGCTACACCTTC.